This T cell receptor beta chain stems from a study of shared clonotypes between healthy human individuals (dated by TCRdb to 2018 to 2021). Background for the entire study: A few men and a couple of women, aged 18 to 49 years, made up the cohort. Between about 0.8 and 9.5 billion PBMCs per donor were obtained by leukapheresis. The study deeply sequenced blood TCR repertoires of about five healthy adults to estimate repertoire size and the extent of clonotype sharing between individuals. For each donor, CD4 naive and CD4 memory were each given three plates, CD8 naive was given two plates, and CD8 memory was given one plate. Different laboratories and diverse techniques were used to prepare libraries and sequence TCR repertoires, to increase sequencing depth and limit assay-specific biases. Results the study describes overall, beyond this receptor: Incomplete sequencing was indicated by rarefaction of sorted-subset datasets, despite the large sequencing depth. Naive subsets generally had larger estimated clonotype richness than memory subsets. Sampling was restricted to blood, and TCR repertoires in tissue are likely to differ from TCR repertoires in blood. Pairwise subsampling indicated that sequencing depth was expected to affect the degree of clonotype sharing among donors. Higher generation probabilities were observed for clonotypes shared by all four sorted-subset donors than for non-shared clonotypes. Sharing across a handful of donors was observed for roughly 5.4% of naive CD4, over 3% of naive CD8, 2.3% of memory CD4, and around 0.4% of memory CD8 clonotypes. The genetic and exposure-history diversity represented was limited by the small number of donors.

This clone was observed once. What antigen it recognizes has not been identified. Base qualities are missing; no much larger clone stands one base away. Healthy HIV-negative adults with no recently reported acute infections or vaccinations were included as donors. Only Caucasian adults living in Nashville, Tennessee, USA were represented among the donors. CD4+ T cells were enriched through magnetic negative selection, after which naive cells were positively selected on CD45RA and the remaining negative fraction served as the memory subset. Blood was obtained by leukapheresis, after which PBMCs were separated by Ficoll-Histopaque density gradient centrifugation and cryopreserved in liquid nitrogen vapor phase. Analytical flow cytometry was used to check the purity and quantity of each magnetically sorted T cell population. Genomic DNA was isolated from each sorted fraction and quantified by UV absorbance on a Nanodrop 2000c.

TCR CDR3 regions were amplified from genomic DNA by multiplex PCR using the deep immunoSEQ assay. Extracted genomic DNA from each cell subset was distributed evenly across all wells of several immunoSEQ 96-well plates, and each plate was treated as a replicate. Each replicate PCR for sorted subsets received roughly 200 ng genomic DNA, equal to tens of thousands of T cell genomes. Purified libraries were quantified with a Qubit 3.0 fluorometer, sized on a Bioanalyzer 2100, and re-quantified with the KAPA Library Quantification kit. Each immunoSEQ 96-well plate was sequenced on its own single-read 150-cycle Illumina NextSeq 550 flow cell. The study's processing was this. Because only junctional sequences without quality scores were contained in the immunoSEQ output, filtering matching that applied to full-length reads could not be performed. Sequences were annotated with PyIR, a Python wrapper for IgBLAST v1.9, using IMGT germline references to assign V/J genes and CDR3. Reads were filtered out if the reads had weak V/J assignments (E-value above 1e-6), no CDR3, stop codons, out-of-frame junctions, or ambiguous translated residues. A V3J clonotype was defined by an identical inferred V gene, J gene, and CDR3 amino acid sequence. Percentage overlap between repertoires was calculated by dividing the number of shared unique clonotypes by the size of the smaller repertoire. Repertoire richness was assessed with RTK rarefaction, the Chao1 estimator, and Recon v2.1 estimates of unobserved clonotypes. OLGA was used to compute generation probabilities for all TCRbeta clonotypes that the gDNA method yielded from a handful of donors. The table was pulled from immuneACCESS by TCRdb, which kept in-frame rearrangements only. Such tables lose some clones; where checked, under half of the loss comes from unresolved V genes, and the rest has no known cause. V and J calls and clone size are as listed in that table; D and trimming were resolved from the DNA. A total of over 1.4 million clones appear in this sample, roughly 96% of them only once. Approximately 1.1% of the sample is taken by the ten largest.

For this chain, trimming is 4 bases at the V end and 6 bases at the J end, and the number of junction bases without a gene match is 11. The CDR3 runs 16 amino acids, cysteine and phenylalanine included. Of the read, only the CDR3 DNA is kept; its 48 bases are in frame from base 1. As encoded in the germline V gene (reference sequence), CDR1 is SGHNT while CDR2 is YYREEE. The source is a young man in good health. Material: naive CD4+ T cells sorted from blood. Explained via the paper, the cell subset or site label denotes: CD45RA+ positively selected. The chain uses TRBV5-4 and TRBJ1-5, and TRBD1 aligns with 9 junction nucleotides. The DNA sequence is given as TGTGCCAGCAGCATCCGGACAGGGGATGTCTTTCAGCCCCAGCATTTT. This sequence encodes CASSIRTGDVFQPQHF. Joined to the reference TRBV5-4 and TRBJ1-5 proteins, this CDR3 gives the full variable domain: ETGVTQSPTHLIKTRGQQVTLRCSSQSGHNTVSWYQQALGQGPQFIFQYYREEENGRGNFPPRFSGLQFPNYSSELNVNALELDDSALYLCASSIRTGDVFQPQHFGDGTRLSIL.